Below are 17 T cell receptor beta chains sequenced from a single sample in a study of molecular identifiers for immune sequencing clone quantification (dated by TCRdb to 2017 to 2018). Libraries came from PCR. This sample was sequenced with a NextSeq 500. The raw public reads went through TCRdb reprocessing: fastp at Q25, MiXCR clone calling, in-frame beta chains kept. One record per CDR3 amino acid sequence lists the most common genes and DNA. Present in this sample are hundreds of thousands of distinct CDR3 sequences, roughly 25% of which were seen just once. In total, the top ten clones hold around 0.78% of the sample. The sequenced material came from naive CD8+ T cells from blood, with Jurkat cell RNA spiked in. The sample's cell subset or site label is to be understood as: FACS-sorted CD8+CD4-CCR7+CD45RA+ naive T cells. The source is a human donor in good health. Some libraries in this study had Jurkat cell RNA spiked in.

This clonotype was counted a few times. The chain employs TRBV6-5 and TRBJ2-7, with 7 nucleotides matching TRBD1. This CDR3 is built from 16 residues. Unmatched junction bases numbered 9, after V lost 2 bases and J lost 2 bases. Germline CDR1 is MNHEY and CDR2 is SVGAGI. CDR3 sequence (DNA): TGTGCCAGCAGTTACAACCTGGGACAGTCACCCTACGAGCAGTACTTC. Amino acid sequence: CASSYNLGQSPYEQYF.

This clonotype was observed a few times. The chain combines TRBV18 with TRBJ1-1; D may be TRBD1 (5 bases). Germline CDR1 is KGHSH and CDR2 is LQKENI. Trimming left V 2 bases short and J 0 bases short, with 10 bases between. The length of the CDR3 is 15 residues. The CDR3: CASSPTRELNTEAFF. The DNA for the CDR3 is TGTGCCAGCTCACCAACCAGGGAATTGAACACTGAAGCTTTCTTT.

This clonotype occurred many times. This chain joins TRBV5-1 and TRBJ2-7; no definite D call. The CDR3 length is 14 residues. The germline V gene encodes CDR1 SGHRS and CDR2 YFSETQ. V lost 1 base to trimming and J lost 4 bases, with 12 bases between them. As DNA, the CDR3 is TGCGCCAGCAGCTTGATTGAACAGAAATACGAGCAGTACTTC. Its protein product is CASSLIEQKYEQYF.

Here the CDR3 reads CASSPQTESPLHF. The DNA of the CDR3 is TGCGCCAGCAGCCCCCAAACAGAATCACCCCTCCACTTT. The genes are TRBV4-1 and TRBJ1-6; D gene unclear. V was pared by 4 bases and J by 10 bases, with 11 bases between. CDR1 is MGHRA, CDR2 YSYEKL, per germline. This CDR3 contains 13 residues.

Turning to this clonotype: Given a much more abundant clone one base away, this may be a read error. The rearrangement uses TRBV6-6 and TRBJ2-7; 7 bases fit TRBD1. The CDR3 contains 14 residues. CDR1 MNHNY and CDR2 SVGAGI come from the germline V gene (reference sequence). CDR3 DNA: TGTGCCGGCAGTTACTCGACAGGGTCCTACGAGCAGTACTTC. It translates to CAGSYSTGSYEQYF.

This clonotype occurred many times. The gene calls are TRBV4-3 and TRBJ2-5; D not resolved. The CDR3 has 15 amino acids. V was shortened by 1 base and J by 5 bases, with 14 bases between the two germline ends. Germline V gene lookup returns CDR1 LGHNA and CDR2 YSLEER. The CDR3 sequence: CASSQVWAPRETQYF. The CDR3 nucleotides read TGCGCCAGCAGCCAAGTGTGGGCGCCTCGCGAGACCCAGTACTTC.

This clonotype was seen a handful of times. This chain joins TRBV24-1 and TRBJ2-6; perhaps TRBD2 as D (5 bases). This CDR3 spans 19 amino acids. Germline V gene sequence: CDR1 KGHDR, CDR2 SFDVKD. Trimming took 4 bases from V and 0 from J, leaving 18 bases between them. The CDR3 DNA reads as TGTGCCACCAGTGACCCGAAGGAGCGGTCGAGCTCTGGGGCCAACGTCCTGACTTTC. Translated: CATSDPKERSSSGANVLTF.

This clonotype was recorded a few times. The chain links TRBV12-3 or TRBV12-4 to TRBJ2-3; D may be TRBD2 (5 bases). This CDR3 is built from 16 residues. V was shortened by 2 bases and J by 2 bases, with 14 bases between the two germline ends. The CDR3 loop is CASSLSGYEDTDTQYF. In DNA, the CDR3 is TGTGCCAGCAGTTTAAGCGGATACGAGGACACAGATACGCAGTATTTT.

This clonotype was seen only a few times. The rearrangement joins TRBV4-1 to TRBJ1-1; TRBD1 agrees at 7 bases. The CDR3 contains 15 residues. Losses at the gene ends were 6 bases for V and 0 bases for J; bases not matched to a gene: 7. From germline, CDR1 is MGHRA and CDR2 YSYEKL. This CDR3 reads CASSKTGIMNTEAFF. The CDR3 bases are TGCGCCAGCAGTAAGACAGGGATCATGAACACTGAAGCTTTCTTT.

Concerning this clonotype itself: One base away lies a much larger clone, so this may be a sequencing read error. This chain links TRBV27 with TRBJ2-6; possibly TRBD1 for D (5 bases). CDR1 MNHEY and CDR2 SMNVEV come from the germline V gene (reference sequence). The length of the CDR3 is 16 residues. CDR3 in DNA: TGTGCCAGCAGTTCCATCGGTCTCTCTGGGGCCAACGTCCTGATTTTC. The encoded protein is CASSSIGLSGANVLIF.

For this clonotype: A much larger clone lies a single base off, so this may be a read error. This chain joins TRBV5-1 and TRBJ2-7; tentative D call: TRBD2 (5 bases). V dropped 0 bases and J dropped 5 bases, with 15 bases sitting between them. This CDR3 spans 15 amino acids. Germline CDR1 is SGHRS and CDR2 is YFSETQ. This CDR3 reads CASSLGWELGHEQYF. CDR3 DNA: TGCGCCAGCAGCTTGGGATGGGAGTTAGGCCACGAGCAGTACTTC.

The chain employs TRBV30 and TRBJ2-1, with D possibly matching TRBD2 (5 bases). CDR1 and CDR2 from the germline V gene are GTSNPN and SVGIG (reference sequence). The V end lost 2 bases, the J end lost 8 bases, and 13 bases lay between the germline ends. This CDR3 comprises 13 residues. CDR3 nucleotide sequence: TGTGCCTGGAGTCGCCTCTGGGGAGATGAGCAGTTCTTC. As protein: CAWSRLWGDEQFF.

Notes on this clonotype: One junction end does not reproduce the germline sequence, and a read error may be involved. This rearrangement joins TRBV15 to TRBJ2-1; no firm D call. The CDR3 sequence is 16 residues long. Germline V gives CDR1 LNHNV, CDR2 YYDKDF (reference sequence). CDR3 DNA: TGTGCCCCCAGCAATCGGGCTAACGGTATGTACAATGAGCAGTTCTTC. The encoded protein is CAPSNRANGMYNEQFF.

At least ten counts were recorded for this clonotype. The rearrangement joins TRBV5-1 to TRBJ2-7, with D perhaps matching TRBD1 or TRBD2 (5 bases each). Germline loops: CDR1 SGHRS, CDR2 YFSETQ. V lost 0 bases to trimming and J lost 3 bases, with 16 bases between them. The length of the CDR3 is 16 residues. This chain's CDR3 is CASSLDPGTSYYEQYF. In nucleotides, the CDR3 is TGCGCCAGCAGCTTGGATCCGGGGACCTCGTACTACGAGCAGTACTTC.

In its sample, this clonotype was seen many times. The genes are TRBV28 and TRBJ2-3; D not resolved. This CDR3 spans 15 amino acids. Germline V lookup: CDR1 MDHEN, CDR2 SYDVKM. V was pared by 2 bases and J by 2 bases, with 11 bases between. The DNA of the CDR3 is TGTGCCAGCAGTTTAAATGTCCAACTCACAGATACGCAGTATTTT. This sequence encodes CASSLNVQLTDTQYF.

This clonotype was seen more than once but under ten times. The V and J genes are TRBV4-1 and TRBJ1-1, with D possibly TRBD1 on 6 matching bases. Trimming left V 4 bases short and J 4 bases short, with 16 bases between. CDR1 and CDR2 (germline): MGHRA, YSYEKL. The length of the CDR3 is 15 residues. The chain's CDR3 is CASSREPTGFTEAFF. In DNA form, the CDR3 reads TGCGCCAGCAGCCGAGAACCGACAGGTTTCACTGAAGCTTTCTTT.

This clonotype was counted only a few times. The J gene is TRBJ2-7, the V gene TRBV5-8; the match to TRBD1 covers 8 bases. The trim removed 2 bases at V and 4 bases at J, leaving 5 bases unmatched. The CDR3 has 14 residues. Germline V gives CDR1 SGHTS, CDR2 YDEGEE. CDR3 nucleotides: TGTGCCAGCAGCTTTAGTGGACAGGGATACGAGCAGTACTTC. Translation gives CASSFSGQGYEQYF.